This T cell receptor (beta chain) was retrieved from a study of T-cell reconstitution after alpha-beta-depleted transplantation in children. The CDR3 totals 17 residues. The V end lost 4 bases, the J end lost 2 bases, and 21 bases lay between the germline ends. CDR1 and CDR2 (germline): SGHRS, YFSETQ. The authors prepared the TCRbeta library with unique molecular identifiers. TCRdb processed the PCR reads anew with MiXCR; each CDR3 protein has one entry. The sample lists about a million distinct CDR3 sequences, about 29% occurring once. Of note for this clonotype: Its antigen remains unknown.

Study-wide results and caveats: Recipient T cells and thymic progenitors that survived gave rise to the high TCRbeta diversity observed at day 60 in some patients. T-cell counts and diversity at one year post-transplant came mainly from newly produced T cells. Several hundred expanded graft clones reportedly supplied alpha-beta T cells about two months after transplant.

The chain joins TRBV5-1 to TRBJ2-5, with D unclear. The sample consisted of PBMCs, mostly from graft donor cells, taken 360 days after TCRalphabeta/CD19-depleted stem cell transplant. The clonotype originates from a boy in the first two years of life who had a stem cell transplant for SCID, so the T cells may come from the graft donor. This CDR3 is CASSLPHSVERQETQYF. CDR3 DNA: TGCGCCAGCAGCCTACCTCATTCCGTGGAGCGACAAGAGACCCAGTACTTC.